This T cell receptor beta chain is drawn from a study of cytomegalovirus exposure and HLA in healthy donors. Study-wide findings and caveats: The study found most TCR sequences rare, yet found some public TCRs in many donors.

The ends lost 4 bases at V and 6 bases at J; junction bases unmatched: 14. The germline V gene has CDR1 SGHRS and CDR2 YFSETQ. The CDR3 runs to 17 residues. Concerning this clone: Its antigen is undetermined.

The PCR was carried out with 60 Vbeta primers and 13 Jbeta primers. Generated by immunoSEQ multiplex PCR, the TCRdb table keeps only in-frame clones and is missing some. The sample yields 150,000 to 200,000 clones, roughly 72% seen once. This chain links TRBV5-1 with TRBJ2-1, with TRBD2 matching over 9 bases. What was sequenced was PBMCs. This clonotype originated in a man aged 40-49 years in good health and CMV-seropositive. This chain's CDR3 is CASSHFSGGGAGNEQFF. The CDR3 DNA sequence: TGCGCCAGCAGCCATTTTTCGGGCGGGGGGGCCGGCAATGAGCAGTTCTTC. The variable domain in full, with the rest retrieved from reference TRBV5-1 and TRBJ2-1, is KAGVTQTPRYLIKTRGQQVTLSCSPISGHRSVSWYQQTPGQGLQFLFEYFSETQRNKGNFPGRFSGRQFSNSRSEMNVSTLELGDSALYLCASSHFSGGGAGNEQFFGPGTRLTVL.